This T cell receptor beta chain was sequenced for a study of human T cells and chemical hapten exposure. Across the whole study: Variation in per-sample TCR yields came mainly from small pooled library volume differences.

This clonotype was seen only a few times. V lost 0 bases to trimming and J lost 5 bases, with 8 bases between them. In germline, CDR1 is LGHNA, CDR2 YSLEER. The CDR3 runs to 15 residues. Time point described: healthy volunteer bleed at 6 weeks. Whole blood, unfractionated, served as the material for total RNA extraction. The library attached unique molecular identifiers to individual cDNA molecules. TCRdb re-derived calls from the RACE reads in MiXCR, one entry per CDR3 protein. The sample has about 77,000 distinct CDR3 sequences, 8.5% to 9.5% seen once. Material for sequencing was whole blood. This sequence originates from a female donor in good health. Some clones in this sample may be carry-over from other donors' samples. V usage is TRBV4-3 and J usage is TRBJ1-6; D gene unclear. Here the CDR3 DNA reads TGCGCCAGCAGCCAAGACGGTCGGGATAATTCACCCCTCCACTTT. Its translation: CASSQDGRDNSPLHF.